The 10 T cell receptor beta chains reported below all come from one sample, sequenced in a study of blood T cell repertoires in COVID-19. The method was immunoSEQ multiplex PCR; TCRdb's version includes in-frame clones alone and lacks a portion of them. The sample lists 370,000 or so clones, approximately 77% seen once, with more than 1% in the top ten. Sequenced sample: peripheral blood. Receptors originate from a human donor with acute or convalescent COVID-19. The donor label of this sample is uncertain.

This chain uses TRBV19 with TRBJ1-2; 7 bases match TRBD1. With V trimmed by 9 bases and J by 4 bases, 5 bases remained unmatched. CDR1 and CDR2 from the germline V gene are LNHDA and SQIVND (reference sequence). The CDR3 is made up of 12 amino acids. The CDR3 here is CASRTGSYGYTF. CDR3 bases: TGTGCCAGCAGGACAGGTAGCTATGGCTACACCTTC.

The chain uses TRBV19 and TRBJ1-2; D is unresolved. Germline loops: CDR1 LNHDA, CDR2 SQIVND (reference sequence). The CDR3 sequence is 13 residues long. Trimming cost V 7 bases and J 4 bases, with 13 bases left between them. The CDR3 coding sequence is TGTGCCAGTACGCCTCGCGGGATCTATGGCTACACCTTC. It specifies CASTPRGIYGYTF. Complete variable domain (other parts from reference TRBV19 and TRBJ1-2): DGGITQSPKYLFRKEGQNVTLSCEQNLNHDAMYWYRQDPGQGLRLIYYSQIVNDFQKGDIAEGYSVSREKKESFPLTVTSAQKNPTAFYLCASTPRGIYGYTFGSGTRLTVV.

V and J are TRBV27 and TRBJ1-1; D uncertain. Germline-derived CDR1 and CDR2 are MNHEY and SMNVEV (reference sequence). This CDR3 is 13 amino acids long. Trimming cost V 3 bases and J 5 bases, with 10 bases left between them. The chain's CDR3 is CASSFGGGTEAFF. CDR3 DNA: TGTGCCAGCAGTTTCGGAGGAGGAACTGAAGCTTTCTTT.

CDR3 amino acids: CASSFSGGANQPQHF. Here the CDR3 DNA reads TGTGCCAGCAGTTTCTCCGGAGGGGCCAATCAGCCCCAGCATTTT. This sequence joins TRBV28 and TRBJ1-5; possible D gene TRBD1, 5 bases. Per germline, CDR1 MDHEN and CDR2 SYDVKM. The CDR3 loop spans 15 amino acids. V was cut by 3 bases and J by 3 bases, with 12 bases left in between.

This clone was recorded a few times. The chain's CDR3 is CASSLGGRGRSLTSTDTQYF. In nucleotides, the CDR3 is TGCGCCAGCAGCTTGGGAGGCAGGGGGCGATCACTCACGAGCACAGATACGCAGTATTTT. V is TRBV5-1 and J is TRBJ2-3; 8 bases map to TRBD1. The CDR3 runs to 20 residues. With 0 bases clipped from V and 0 bases from J, the junction kept 15 bases outside the gene matches. Germline assignment: CDR1 SGHRS and CDR2 YFSETQ.

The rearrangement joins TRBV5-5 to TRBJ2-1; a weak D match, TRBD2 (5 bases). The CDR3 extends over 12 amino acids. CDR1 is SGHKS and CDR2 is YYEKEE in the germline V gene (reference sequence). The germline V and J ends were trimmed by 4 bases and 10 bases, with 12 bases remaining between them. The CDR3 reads CASSSRSGEQFF. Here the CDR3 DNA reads TGTGCCAGCAGCAGTAGGAGCGGAGAGCAGTTCTTC.

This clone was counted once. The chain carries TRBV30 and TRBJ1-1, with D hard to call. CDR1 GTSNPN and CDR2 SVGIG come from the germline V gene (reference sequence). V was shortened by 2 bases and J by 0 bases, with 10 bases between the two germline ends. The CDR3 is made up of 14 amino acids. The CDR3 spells CAWSSVRVNTEAFF. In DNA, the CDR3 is TGTGCCTGGAGTTCCGTTAGAGTGAACACTGAAGCTTTCTTT.

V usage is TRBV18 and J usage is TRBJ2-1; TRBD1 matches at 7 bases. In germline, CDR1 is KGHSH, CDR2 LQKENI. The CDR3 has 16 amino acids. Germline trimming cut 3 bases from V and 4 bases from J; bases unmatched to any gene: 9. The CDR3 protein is CASSPVRDRLYNEQFF. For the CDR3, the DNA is TGTGCCAGCTCACCGGTCCGGGACAGACTTTACAATGAGCAGTTCTTC.

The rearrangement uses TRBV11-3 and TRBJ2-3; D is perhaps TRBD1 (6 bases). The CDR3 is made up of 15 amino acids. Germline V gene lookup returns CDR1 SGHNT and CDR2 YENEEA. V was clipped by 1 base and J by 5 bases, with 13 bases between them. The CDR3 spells CASSLGGQGQDTQYF. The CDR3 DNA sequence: TGTGCCAGCAGCTTAGGGGGGCAGGGGCAAGATACGCAGTATTTT.

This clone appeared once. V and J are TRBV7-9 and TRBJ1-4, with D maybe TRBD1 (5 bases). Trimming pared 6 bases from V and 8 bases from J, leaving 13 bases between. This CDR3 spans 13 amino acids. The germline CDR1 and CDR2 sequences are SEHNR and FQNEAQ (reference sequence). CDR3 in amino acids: CASSYRWSEKLFF. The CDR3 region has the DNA TGTGCCAGCAGTTACAGGTGGAGCGAAAAACTGTTTTTT. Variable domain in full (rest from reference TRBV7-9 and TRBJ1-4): DTGVSQNPRHKITKRGQNVTFRCDPISEHNRLYWYRQTLGQGPEFLTYFQNEAQLEKSRLLSDRFSAERPKGSFSTLEIQRTEQGDSAMYLCASSYRWSEKLFFGSGTQLSVL.